The clone carrying this TCR beta chain came up a few times. Its specificity is not known. V was cut by 6 bases and J by 1 base, with 13 bases left in between. This CDR3 contains 15 residues. Germline CDR1 reads MNHEY; CDR2 reads SVGEGT. The time point is: sample taken at primary tumor resection. Unsorted tumor, nontumor lung tissue or cryopreserved PBMC supplied the whole RNA. The donor population consisted of some 72 patients with untreated, early-stage non-small cell lung cancer. The study tagged each TCR cDNA molecule with a unique molecular identifier. TCRdb recomputed calls from the 5' RACE reads with MiXCR, one row per CDR3 protein. In the table there are about 85,000 distinct CDR3 sequences, approximately 21% of which are singletons. This entry comes from a study of spatial heterogeneity in lung cancer. On the study more broadly: A unique TCR and UMI combination showed up more than ten times in raw reads, on average.

Points from the study as a whole: Detection of ubiquitous tumor TCRs in blood was higher at resection than follow-up.

This clonotype was sampled from a male donor with early-stage non-small cell lung cancer. The starting material was PBMCs, obtained at surgery. J is TRBJ2-1 and V is TRBV6-2 or TRBV6-3; a possible D gene is TRBD2 (7 bases). The CDR3 DNA reads TGTGCCAGCAGGGTAGGGGGGGCTTCCTACAATGAGCAGTTCTTC. This gives the protein CASRVGGASYNEQFF.